Listed below are T cell receptor beta chains from one sample, sequenced in a study of STAT3 mutations in large granular lymphocyte leukemia. Profiling relied on immunoSEQ multiplex PCR, and the TCRdb table lists in-frame clones only, not all of them. The sample holds around 39,000 clones, roughly 88% seen once. The sequenced sample consisted of PBMCs. These receptors originate from a human donor with T large granular lymphocyte leukemia. Some clones in this sample may be carry-over from other donors' samples. CDR3s include the opening cysteine and the closing phenylalanine or tryptophan. Fields, in order: D gene, clone size, V gene, J gene, CDR3 length, CDR3 DNA, CDR3 protein. The D gene is left open where the match is weak. Only some rows state a clone size, as once, few, many or a class for expanded clones.

>NA|NA|TRBV7-2|TRBJ2-6|15
TGTGCCAGCAGCCCCGGACAGTTAGGGGCCAACGTCCTGACTTTC
CASSPGQLGANVLTF
>TRBD1|NA|TRBV2|TRBJ2-7|13
TGTGCCAGCAGTGAAACAGGGGGCAACGAGCAGTACTTC
CASSETGGNEQYF
>TRBD1|NA|TRBV5-6|TRBJ2-7|13
TGTGCCAGCAGCCTGAACCCGGGACAGGCGTGGTACTTC
CASSLNPGQAWYF
>TRBD1|NA|TRBV28|TRBJ1-2|15
TGTGCCAGCAGCATGGGGACAGTCAGACACTATGGCTACACCTTC
CASSMGTVRHYGYTF
>TRBD1|NA|TRBV5-1|TRBJ1-3|14
TGCGCCAGTCAACTACAGGGGGCTGGAAACACCATATATTTT
CASQLQGAGNTIYF
>NA|NA|TRBV18|TRBJ1-5|13
TGTGCCAGCTCACCAGGGGGCCTTCAGCCCCAGCATTTT
CASSPGGLQPQHF
>NA|NA|TRBV5-1|TRBJ2-7|13
TGCGCCAGCAGCTGGGAGGTACCCCACGAGCAGTACTTC
CASSWEVPHEQYF
>NA|NA|TRBV2|TRBJ2-1|14
TGTGCCAGCAGTGCTGACAGCTCCTACAATGAGCAGTTCTTC
CASSADSSYNEQFF
>NA|NA|TRBV7-9|TRBJ1-4|16
TGTGCCAGCAGCTCGCCGACAGAAACAACTAATGAAAAACTGTTTTTT
CASSSPTETTNEKLFF
>NA|NA|TRBV5-1|TRBJ2-1|14
TGCGCCAGCAGCTCGAAACGCTCCTACAATGAGCAGTTCTTC
CASSSKRSYNEQFF
>NA|NA|TRBV28|TRBJ2-5|16
TGTGCCAGCAATGCCTGGGATCCTACAACTGAAGAGACCCAGTACTTC
CASNAWDPTTEETQYF
>TRBD1|NA|TRBV6-6|TRBJ1-1|12
TGTGCCAGCAGCCGGGACAGGGGGTCTGCTTTCTTT
CASSRDRGSAFF
>TRBD1|NA|TRBV5-1|TRBJ2-7|18
TGCGCCAGCAGCTTGTGGGCCACCGGACAGGGGCGATCCTACGAGCAGTACTTC
CASSLWATGQGRSYEQYF
>TRBD1|NA|TRBV7-2|TRBJ2-7|15
TGTGCCAGCAGCTCCCCGGGACAGGGATCCTACGAGCAGTACTTC
CASSSPGQGSYEQYF
>NA|NA|TRBV7-7|TRBJ2-7|13
TGTGCTAGCAGCTCCGGGCCTTCCTACGAGCAGTACTTC
CASSSGPSYEQYF
>NA|NA|TRBV6-6|TRBJ1-1|16
TGTGCCAGCAGTCAGAGGAGATCCAAGGGGAGCACTGAAGCTTTCTTT
CASSQRRSKGSTEAFF
>TRBD1|once|TRBV2|TRBJ1-6|14
TGTGCCAGCACCCCGACAGGGTGGAATTCACCCCTCCACTTT
CASTPTGWNSPLHF
>NA|NA|TRBV18|TRBJ1-3|16
TGTGCCAGCTCACCACCGGCGGCCAGCTCTGGAAACACCATATATTTT
CASSPPAASSGNTIYF
>TRBD2|NA|TRBV5-4|TRBJ2-7|15
TGTGCCAGCAGCTTAAGCGGGGGGGCGGCCTACGAGCAGTACTTC
CASSLSGGAAYEQYF
>TRBD1|NA|TRBV2|TRBJ1-5|14
TGTGCCAGCAGCGGAGGGACAGCCAATCAGCCCCAGCATTTT
CASSGGTANQPQHF
>NA|NA|TRBV28|TRBJ2-6|14
TGTGCCAGCACTGCGATCTCTGGGGCCAACGTCCTGACTTTC
CASTAISGANVLTF
>NA|NA|TRBV18|TRBJ1-5|14
TGTGCCAGCTCACCGGCGAGGGCCGATACGCCCCAGCATTTT
CASSPARADTPQHF
>NA|NA|TRBV7-6|TRBJ2-3|13
TGTGCCAGCAGCCCTCAATTGGCGGATACGCAGTATTTT
CASSPQLADTQYF
>NA|few|TRBV5-4|TRBJ1-2|16
TGTGCCAGCAGCTCGGGCAGACAGAGAAACTTGGAGGGCTACACCTTC
CASSSGRQRNLEGYTF
>NA|NA|TRBV9|TRBJ1-3|15
TGTGCCAGCAGCGTAGGAGGGGGGCAAGGAAACACCATATATTTT
CASSVGGGQGNTIYF
>NA|NA|TRBV7-2|TRBJ2-7|13
TGTGCCAGCAGACCCAGGGTATCGGGCGAGCAGTACTTC
CASRPRVSGEQYF
>TRBD2|NA|TRBV9|TRBJ2-1|15
TGTGCCAGCAGCCCGACTAGCGGGGACTACAATGAGCAGTTCTTC
CASSPTSGDYNEQFF
>NA|NA|TRBV29-1|TRBJ2-5|14
TGCAGCGTTGAGGAGGCAGGGAAATTAGAGACCCAGTACTTC
CSVEEAGKLETQYF
>NA|NA|TRBV4-3|TRBJ2-1|15
TGCGCCAGCAGCCAACCCTACCCAGGAGGCAATGAGCAGTTCTTC
CASSQPYPGGNEQFF
>TRBD1|once|TRBV6-6|TRBJ1-1|13
TGTGCCAGCAAGGTAGGGGGCGAGCCTGAAGCTTTCTTT
CASKVGGEPEAFF
>NA|NA|TRBV5-3|TRBJ2-5|13
TGTGCCAGAAGCTTACCGGGGGTCGAGACCCAGTACTTC
CARSLPGVETQYF
>NA|NA|TRBV19|TRBJ2-3|14
TGTGCCTCTTCCCCCACAATGGCTGAGTATACGCAGTATTTT
CASSPTMAEYTQYF
>NA|NA|TRBV15|TRBJ2-3|17
TGTGCCACCAGCAGAGATTTGGCAGGGAGTTTCCTGGATACGCAGTATTTT
CATSRDLAGSFLDTQYF
>TRBD1|once|TRBV28|TRBJ1-1|14
TGTGCCAGCAGTCTCCGGACAGGGGGAACTGAAGCTTTCTTT
CASSLRTGGTEAFF
>TRBD1|NA|TRBV2|TRBJ2-3|15
TGTGCCAGCAGTCAGGACAGGGCTAGCACAGATACGCAGTATTTT
CASSQDRASTDTQYF
>NA|NA|TRBV4-1|TRBJ1-4|15
TGCGCCAGCAGCCAAGATGGCAGTCGTAGTGAAAAACTGTTTTTT
CASSQDGSRSEKLFF
>NA|NA|TRBV4-1|TRBJ1-2|12
TGCGCCAGCAGCCAAGACGGGTCTTCCTACACCTTC
CASSQDGSSYTF
>NA|NA|TRBV20-1|TRBJ2-4|10
TGCAGTGCTAGAAGTAGCATTCAGTACTTC
CSARSSIQYF
>TRBD1|NA|TRBV7-7|TRBJ2-5|14
TGTGCTAGCAGCTTAGAGACAGGGGGCGCGACCCAGTACTTC
CASSLETGGATQYF
>NA|NA|TRBV28|TRBJ1-2|17
TGTGCCAGCGGTAAATCAGGGTCCGCGGGAGCGATCTATGGCTACACCTTC
CASGKSGSAGAIYGYTF
>NA|NA|TRBV18|TRBJ1-1|13
TGTGCCAGCTCCCCCTGGGGGAACACTGAAGCTTTCTTT
CASSPWGNTEAFF
>NA|NA|TRBV5-5|TRBJ1-5|13
TGTGCCAGCAGCTTCCAGGGCAATCAGCCCCAGCATTTT
CASSFQGNQPQHF
>NA|once|TRBV7-9|TRBJ2-1|13
TGTGCCAGCAGCTTAGCGGTGGCTTGGGAGCAGTTCTTC
CASSLAVAWEQFF
>NA|NA|TRBV2|TRBJ1-1|11
TGTGCCAGCAGTCAGTCAGCTGAAGCTTTCTTT
CASSQSAEAFF
>TRBD2|NA|TRBV2|TRBJ2-3|15
TGTGCCAGCAACGCGGGGGGGGTTAGCACAGATACGCAGTATTTT
CASNAGGVSTDTQYF
>NA|NA|TRBV5-1|TRBJ1-5|15
TGCGCCAGCAGCACTGGGACGCTGGGCAATCAGCCCCAGCATTTT
CASSTGTLGNQPQHF
>NA|NA|TRBV25-1|TRBJ2-3|14
TGTGCCAGCAGTGGAAGCCTAAGCACAGATACGCAGTATTTT
CASSGSLSTDTQYF
>TRBD1|NA|TRBV7-9|TRBJ2-2|15
TGTGCCAGCAGCTGGACAGGGTCGGGCACCGGGGAGCTGTTTTTT
CASSWTGSGTGELFF